This TCR beta chain appears in the sequencing data of a study of cytomegalovirus exposure and HLA in healthy donors. Per germline, CDR1 SGHDN and CDR2 FVKESK. This CDR3 spans 20 amino acids. Trimming pared 1 base from V and 3 bases from J, leaving 22 bases between. Researchers ran the PCR with 60 Vbeta and 13 Jbeta primers. Sequencing used immunoSEQ multiplex PCR; TCRdb keeps in-frame clones, though not all of them. The sample contains roughly 150,000 clones, 82% of which appear only once. The V gene is TRBV14, the J gene TRBJ2-6; perhaps TRBD1 as D (6 bases). Material for sequencing was PBMCs. The receptor was isolated from a male donor in good health and CMV-seronegative. CDR3 sequence: CASSQGIWQGSLFGANVLTF. The CDR3 bases are TGTGCCAGCAGCCAAGGGATTTGGCAGGGGTCGTTGTTTGGGGCCAACGTCCTGACTTTC.